This T cell receptor beta chain stems from a study of T cells after yellow fever vaccination. Study outcomes and limitations: Although the secondary response was weaker, it peaked faster, at day 5 versus 15. A large majority of primary-vaccination clones showed up again after the booster (just under 97% CD4, 75% to 90% CD8).

The CDR3 covers 13 residues. Germline values: CDR1 MNHEY, CDR2 SMNVEV (reference sequence). The trim removed 10 bases at V and 5 bases at J, leaving 9 bases unmatched. This clonotype was seen a few times. TCRdb passed the 5' RACE reads through MiXCR, listing each CDR3 protein once. Seen here are 75,000 to 100,000 distinct CDR3 sequences, approximately 9% observed once, and the top ten hold around 17%. The chain combines TRBV27 with TRBJ2-3, with TRBD2 matching over 7 bases. This material consisted of CD8+ T cells not binding an NS4B(214-222) dextramer, sorted from PBMCs, taken approximately 15 days after the first yellow fever vaccination. This receptor was obtained from a man between 18 and 29 years old who received the YFV17D yellow fever vaccine. This CDR3 reads CATYSGLGDTQYF. CDR3 sequence (DNA): TGTGCCACCTATAGCGGGCTGGGAGATACGCAGTATTTT.